These T cell receptor beta chains were read from a single sample in a study of OX40 agonist ivuxolimab in advanced cancers. TCRdb's copy holds only in-frame clones and misses some; the assay was immunoSEQ multiplex PCR. The repertoire holds roughly 46,000 clones, with 70% to 85% as singletons. Here the sequenced sample was CD4+ or CD8+ T cells sorted from blood, taken in a trial of the OX40 agonist ivuxolimab. The receptors here all came from an adult with an advanced solid tumor such as melanoma, head and neck, liver or kidney cancer. The CDR3 runs from the conserved cysteine through the conserved F or W. D genes are given only for firm matches. Size is stated for part of the rows, as once, few or many counts, or as a class when the clone is expanded.

14,-,few,TRBV7-2,TRBJ1-2,TGTGCCAGCAGCTCCCGGACAGACCTCTATGGCTACACCTTC,CASSSRTDLYGYTF
16,-,-,TRBV7-8,TRBJ1-1,TGTGCCAGCAGCTCAGATTCGCAGCGGGTGAACACTGAAGCTTTCTTT,CASSSDSQRVNTEAFF
15,-,-,TRBV23-1,TRBJ1-5,TGCGCCAGCAGTCATCTGCCCTCTCCGGGGCAGCCCCAGCATTTT,CASSHLPSPGQPQHF
12,-,few,TRBV7-8,TRBJ2-2,TGTGCCAGCTCTACGAACACCGGGGAGCTGTTTTTT,CASSTNTGELFF
15,TRBD1,-,TRBV6-1,TRBJ2-2,TGTGCCAGCAGTTCACAGGGGGCCCTCTACGGGGAGCTGTTTTTT,CASSSQGALYGELFF
13,-,-,TRBV30,TRBJ1-2,TGTGCCTGGAGTGTAAGATCTGGGCTAGGCTACACCTTC,CAWSVRSGLGYTF
11,TRBD1,-,TRBV29-1,TRBJ2-7,TGCAGCGTTAGACAGGGATTCGAGCAGTACTTC,CSVRQGFEQYF
12,-,once,TRBV6-5,TRBJ2-1,TGTGCCAGCAGGACGGACTCTGGTGAGCAGTTCTTC,CASRTDSGEQFF
13,TRBD1,-,TRBV29-1,TRBJ1-5,TGCAGCGTTGAGCAGGGGGCGGATCAGCCCCAGCATTTT,CSVEQGADQPQHF
13,-,-,TRBV10-3,TRBJ2-6,TGTGCCATGGGTCTGGCTGGGGCCAACGTCCTGACTTTC,CAMGLAGANVLTF
11,-,-,TRBV2,TRBJ1-1,TGTGCCAGCAGCCCGGGACCGCAGGCTTTCTTT,CASSPGPQAFF
17,TRBD1,-,TRBV5-8,TRBJ1-1,TGTGCCAGCAGCTTGGGGTTCTCTGGACAGGGAAACACTGAAGCTTTCTTT,CASSLGFSGQGNTEAFF
14,TRBD1,-,TRBV13,TRBJ1-2,TGTGCCAGCAGCCTAGGGACAGCTAACTATGGCTACACCTTC,CASSLGTANYGYTF
14,-,-,TRBV6-6,TRBJ1-5,TGTGCCAGCACCCCCGAAGGAGGGCCCCGGCCCCAGCATTTT,CASTPEGGPRPQHF
16,-,once,TRBV10-3,TRBJ2-3,TGTGCCATCAGTGAGTCGGAGGAGGGCACCACAGATACGCAGTATTTT,CAISESEEGTTDTQYF
15,-,-,TRBV5-1,TRBJ2-7,TGCGCCAGCAGAGCCGACCGGAGAAGCACCTACGAGCAGTACTTC,CASRADRRSTYEQYF
15,-,-,TRBV28,TRBJ1-3,TGTGCCAGCAACCCGGTAGCAACCTCACCGAACACCATATATTTT,CASNPVATSPNTIYF
15,-,-,TRBV7-2,TRBJ1-2,TGTGCCAGCAGCTTAGGTTTTTGGGACAACGGTGGCTACACCTTC,CASSLGFWDNGGYTF
12,-,few,TRBV5-1,TRBJ1-3,TGCGCCAGCAGCTTGGATGGAAACACCATATATTTT,CASSLDGNTIYF
15,-,-,TRBV4-1,TRBJ2-7,TGCGCCAGCAGCCAAGATCTCGGCCTTTACTACGAGCAGTACTTC,CASSQDLGLYYEQYF
14,TRBD2,-,TRBV7-2,TRBJ2-1,TGTGCCAGCAGCTTCACTAGCGGGGGGGCCGGGCAGTTCTTC,CASSFTSGGAGQFF
12,TRBD1,-,TRBV30,TRBJ1-2,TGTGCCTGGGGCAGGGGGCAGGTTGGCTACACCTTC,CAWGRGQVGYTF
13,TRBD1,-,TRBV6-5,TRBJ1-2,TGTGCCAGCAGTTACTGGGACAGGGCCGGCTACACCTTC,CASSYWDRAGYTF
14,-,-,TRBV6-6,TRBJ1-1,TGTGCCAGCAGTTACCAGGGGAGGAATACTGAAGCTTTCTTT,CASSYQGRNTEAFF
16,-,-,TRBV6-5,TRBJ1-6,TGTGCCAGCAGTTACGAAGGGGGGTTTTATAATTCACCCCTCCACTTT,CASSYEGGFYNSPLHF
19,TRBD2,-,TRBV10-3,TRBJ2-2,TGTGCCATCAGACCCCGGACTAGCGGGGGCCCCGAGGAGACCGGGGAGCTGTTTTTT,CAIRPRTSGGPEETGELFF
16,-,-,TRBV4-2,TRBJ2-6,TGTGCCAGCAGCCAAGATGGTGCAAGTGGGGCCAACGTCCTGACTTTC,CASSQDGASGANVLTF
14,TRBD1,few,TRBV6-5,TRBJ2-7,TGTGCCAGCAGTGAAGGTGACAGGGGCCACGAGCAGTACTTC,CASSEGDRGHEQYF
16,TRBD1,-,TRBV4-1,TRBJ1-5,TGCGCCAGCAGCCAAGACCCGGGACAGGGCAATCAGCCCCAGCATTTT,CASSQDPGQGNQPQHF
17,TRBD1,-,TRBV9,TRBJ2-1,TGTGCCAGCAGCGTAGCCCCATTGGGACAGGGATACAATGAGCAGTTCTTC,CASSVAPLGQGYNEQFF
13,-,-,TRBV19,TRBJ2-3,TGTGCCAGTAGTACCCCCCCGGTAGATACGCAGTATTTT,CASSTPPVDTQYF
19,TRBD1,-,TRBV5-1,TRBJ1-2,TGCGCCAGCAGCTTTAACCCCCCGGGACAGGGGTGGCTAAACTATGGCTACACCTTC,CASSFNPPGQGWLNYGYTF
15,-,-,TRBV2,TRBJ1-3,TGTGCCAGCAGAAAGGCCCGTTACTCTGGAAACACCATATATTTT,CASRKARYSGNTIYF
13,-,-,TRBV6-6,TRBJ2-7,TGTGCCAGCACTCGCGGACAGAACTACGAGCAGTACTTC,CASTRGQNYEQYF
14,-,-,TRBV2,TRBJ1-3,TGTGCCAGCAGCGAACAGCTCTCTGGAAACACCATATATTTT,CASSEQLSGNTIYF
16,TRBD1,-,TRBV25-1,TRBJ1-3,TGTGCCAGCAGTGACAGGGGGCGATACTCTGGAAACACCATATATTTT,CASSDRGRYSGNTIYF
13,TRBD1,-,TRBV9,TRBJ2-7,TGTGCCAGCAGCGTACAGGGGGACGACGAGCAGTACTTC,CASSVQGDDEQYF